The T cell receptor beta chain under discussion was sequenced for a study of shared clonotypes between healthy human individuals. Data came from immunoSEQ multiplex PCR; TCRdb stores just in-frame clones and leaves some out. The sample contains about 490,000 clones, 76% of which appear only once. CDR1 SEHNR and CDR2 FQNEAQ come from the germline V gene (reference sequence). The CDR3 runs to 13 residues. V lost 3 bases to trimming and J lost 3 bases; unmatched junction nucleotides: 1. All the donors were Caucasian adults who lived in Nashville, Tennessee. The source of this sequence is a woman aged 40 to 50 in good health. Some clones in this sample may be carry-over from other donors' samples. The sample comprised PBMCs. The genes are TRBV7-9 and TRBJ2-7, with 8 nucleotides matching TRBD1. The CDR3 coding sequence is TGTGCCAGCAGCTTGACAGGGGTCTACGAGCAGTACTTC. It yields the protein CASSLTGVYEQYF. The full variable domain, with the rest looked up from reference TRBV7-9 and TRBJ2-7, is DTGVSQNPRHKITKRGQNVTFRCDPISEHNRLYWYRQTLGQGPEFLTYFQNEAQLEKSRLLSDRFSAERPKGSFSTLEIQRTEQGDSAMYLCASSLTGVYEQYFGPGTRLTVT.